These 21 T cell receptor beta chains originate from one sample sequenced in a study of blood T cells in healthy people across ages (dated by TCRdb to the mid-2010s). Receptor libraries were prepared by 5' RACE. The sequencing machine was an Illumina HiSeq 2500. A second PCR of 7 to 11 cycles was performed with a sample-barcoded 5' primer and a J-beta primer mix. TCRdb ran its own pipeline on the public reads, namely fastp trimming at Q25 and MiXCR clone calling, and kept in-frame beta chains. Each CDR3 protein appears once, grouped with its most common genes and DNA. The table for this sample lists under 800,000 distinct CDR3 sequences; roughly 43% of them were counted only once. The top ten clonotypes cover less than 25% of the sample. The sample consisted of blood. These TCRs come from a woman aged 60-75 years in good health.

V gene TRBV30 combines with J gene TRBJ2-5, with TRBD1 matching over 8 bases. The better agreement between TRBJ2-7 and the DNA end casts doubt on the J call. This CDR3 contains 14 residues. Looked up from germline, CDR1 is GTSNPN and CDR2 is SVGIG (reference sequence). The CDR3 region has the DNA TGTGCCTGGAGTTACCGGACAGGGTTCGACGAGCAGTACTTC. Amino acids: CAWSYRTGFDEQYF.

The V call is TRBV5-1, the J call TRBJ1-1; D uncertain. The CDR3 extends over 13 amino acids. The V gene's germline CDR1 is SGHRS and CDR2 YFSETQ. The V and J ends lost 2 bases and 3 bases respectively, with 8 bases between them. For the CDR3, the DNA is TGCGCCAGCAGCTTCGGTAGGGACACTGAAGCTTTCTTT. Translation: CASSFGRDTEAFF.

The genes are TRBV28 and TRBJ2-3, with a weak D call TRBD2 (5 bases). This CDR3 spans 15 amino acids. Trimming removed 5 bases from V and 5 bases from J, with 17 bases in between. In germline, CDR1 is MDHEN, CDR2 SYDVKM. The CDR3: CASSPDSPARDTQYF. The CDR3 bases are TGTGCCAGCAGTCCGGACTCCCCAGCGCGAGATACGCAGTATTTT.

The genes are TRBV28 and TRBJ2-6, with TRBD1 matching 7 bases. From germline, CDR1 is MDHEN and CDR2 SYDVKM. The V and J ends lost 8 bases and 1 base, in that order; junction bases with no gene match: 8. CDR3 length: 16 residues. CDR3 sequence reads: CASGQTGLSGANVLTF. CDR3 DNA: TGTGCCAGCGGACAGACAGGGCTGTCTGGGGCCAACGTCCTGACTTTC.

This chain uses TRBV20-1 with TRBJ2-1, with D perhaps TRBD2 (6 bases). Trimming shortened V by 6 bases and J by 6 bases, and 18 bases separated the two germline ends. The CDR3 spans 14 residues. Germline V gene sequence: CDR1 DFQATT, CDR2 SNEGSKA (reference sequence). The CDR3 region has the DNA TGCAGTGCCACCTCCACGGGAGCAGGCAATGAGCAGTTCTTC. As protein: CSATSTGAGNEQFF.

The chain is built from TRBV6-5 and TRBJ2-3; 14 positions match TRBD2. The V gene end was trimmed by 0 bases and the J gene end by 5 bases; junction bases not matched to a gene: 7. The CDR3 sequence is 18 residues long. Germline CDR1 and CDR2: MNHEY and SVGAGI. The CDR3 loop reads CASSYSMGLAGARDTQYF. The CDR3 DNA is TGTGCCAGCAGTTACTCAATGGGACTAGCGGGAGCAAGAGATACGCAGTATTTT.

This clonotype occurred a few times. CDR3: CASSIPTSSTPTNEKLFF. The CDR3 DNA sequence: TGTGCCAGCAGTATACCAACGAGTAGCACGCCAACTAATGAAAAACTGTTTTTT. The genes are TRBV6-5 and TRBJ1-4; no reliable D call. CDR3 length: 18 residues. Germline CDR1 and CDR2: MNHEY and SVGAGI. V was clipped by 5 bases and J by 0 bases, with 19 bases between them.

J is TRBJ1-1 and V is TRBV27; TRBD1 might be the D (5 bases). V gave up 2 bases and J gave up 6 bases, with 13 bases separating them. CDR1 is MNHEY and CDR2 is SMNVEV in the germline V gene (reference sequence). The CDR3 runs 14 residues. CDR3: CASSLQGTRPEAFF. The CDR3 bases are TGTGCCAGCAGTTTACAGGGTACCCGGCCTGAAGCTTTCTTT.

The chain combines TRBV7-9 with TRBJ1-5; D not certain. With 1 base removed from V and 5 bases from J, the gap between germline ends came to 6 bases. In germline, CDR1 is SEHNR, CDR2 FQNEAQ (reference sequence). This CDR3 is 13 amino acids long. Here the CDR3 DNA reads TGTGCCAGCAGCTTAGACGAAGATCAGCCCCAGCATTTT. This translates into CASSLDEDQPQHF.

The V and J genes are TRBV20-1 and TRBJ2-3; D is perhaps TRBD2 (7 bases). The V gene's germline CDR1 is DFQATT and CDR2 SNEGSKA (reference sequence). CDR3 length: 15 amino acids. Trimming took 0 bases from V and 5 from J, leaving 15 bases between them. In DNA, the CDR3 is TGCAGTGCTAGAGATACCCGGGGGGCGGAAGATACGCAGTATTTT. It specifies CSARDTRGAEDTQYF.

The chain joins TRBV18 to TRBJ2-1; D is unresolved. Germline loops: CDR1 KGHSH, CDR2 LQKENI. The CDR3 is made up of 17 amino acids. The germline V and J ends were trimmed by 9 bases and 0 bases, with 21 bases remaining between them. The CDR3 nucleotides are TGTGCCAGTTGGATGGGCGGCTCGATATCCTCCTACAATGAGCAGTTCTTC. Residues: CASWMGGSISSYNEQFF.

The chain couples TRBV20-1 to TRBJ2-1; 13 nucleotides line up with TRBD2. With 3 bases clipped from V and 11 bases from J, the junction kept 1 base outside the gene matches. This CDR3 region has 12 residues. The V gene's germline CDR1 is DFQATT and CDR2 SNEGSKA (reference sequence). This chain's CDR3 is CSARGLAGQQFF. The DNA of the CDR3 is TGCAGTGCTAGGGGACTAGCGGGACAGCAGTTCTTC.

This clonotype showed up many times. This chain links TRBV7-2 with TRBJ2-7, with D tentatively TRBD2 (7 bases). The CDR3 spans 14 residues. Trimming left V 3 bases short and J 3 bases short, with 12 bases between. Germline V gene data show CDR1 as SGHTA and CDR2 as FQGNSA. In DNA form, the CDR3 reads TGTGCCAGCAGCTTGATGGGGGGGCGCTACGAGCAGTACTTC. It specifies CASSLMGGRYEQYF.

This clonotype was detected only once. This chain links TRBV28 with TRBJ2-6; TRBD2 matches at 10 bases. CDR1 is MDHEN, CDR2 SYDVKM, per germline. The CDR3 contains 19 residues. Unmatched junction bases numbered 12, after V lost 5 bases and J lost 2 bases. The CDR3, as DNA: TGTGCCAGCAGTGACAAAACCGGGACTAGCGAGACTGGGGCCAACGTCCTGACTTTC. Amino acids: CASSDKTGTSETGANVLTF.

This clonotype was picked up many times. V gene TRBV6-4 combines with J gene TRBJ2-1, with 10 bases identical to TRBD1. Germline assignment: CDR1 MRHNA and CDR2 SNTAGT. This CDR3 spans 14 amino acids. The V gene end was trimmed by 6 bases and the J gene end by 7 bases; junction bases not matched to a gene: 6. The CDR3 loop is CASSRDRGWNEQFF. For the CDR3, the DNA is TGTGCCAGCAGCCGGGACAGGGGATGGAATGAGCAGTTCTTC.

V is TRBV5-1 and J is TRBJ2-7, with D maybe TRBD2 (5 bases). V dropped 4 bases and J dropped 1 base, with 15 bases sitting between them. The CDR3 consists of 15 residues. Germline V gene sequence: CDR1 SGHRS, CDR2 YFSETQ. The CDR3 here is CASSPGLELSYEQYF. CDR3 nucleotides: TGCGCCAGCAGCCCCGGACTTGAACTTTCCTACGAGCAGTACTTC. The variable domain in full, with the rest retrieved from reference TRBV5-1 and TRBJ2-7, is KAGVTQTPRYLIKTRGQQVTLSCSPISGHRSVSWYQQTPGQGLQFLFEYFSETQRNKGNFPGRFSGRQFSNSRSEMNVSTLELGDSALYLCASSPGLELSYEQYFGPGTRLTVT.

The CDR3 DNA reads TGTGCCAGCAGCCGCCGGGACACCCGTGGGAGTGTGCAGTTCTTC. It specifies CASSRRDTRGSVQFF. The chain couples TRBV3-1 to TRBJ2-1; D is perhaps TRBD1 (6 bases). Trimming left V 4 bases short and J 12 bases short, with 22 bases between. Per the germline V gene, CDR1 is LGHDT and CDR2 is YNNKEL (reference sequence). The CDR3 has 15 residues.

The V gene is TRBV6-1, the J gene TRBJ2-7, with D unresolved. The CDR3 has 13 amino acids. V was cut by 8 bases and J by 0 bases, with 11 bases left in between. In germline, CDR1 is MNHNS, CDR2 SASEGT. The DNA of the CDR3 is TGTGCCAGCCTTAAGGACGACTCCTACGAGCAGTACTTC. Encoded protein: CASLKDDSYEQYF.

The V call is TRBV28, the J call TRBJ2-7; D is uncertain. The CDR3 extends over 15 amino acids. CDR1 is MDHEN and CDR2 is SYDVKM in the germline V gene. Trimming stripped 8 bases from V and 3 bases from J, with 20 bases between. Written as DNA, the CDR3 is TGTGCCAGCGGACCTGGTTCCTTCCCCAACTACGAGCAGTACTTC. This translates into CASGPGSFPNYEQYF.

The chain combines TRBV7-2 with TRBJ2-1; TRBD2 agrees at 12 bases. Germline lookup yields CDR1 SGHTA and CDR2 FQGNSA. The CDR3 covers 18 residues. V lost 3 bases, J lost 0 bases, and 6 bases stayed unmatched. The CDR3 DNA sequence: TGTGCCAGCAGCTTTCCTAGCGGGGGGGCGAGCTCCTACAATGAGCAGTTCTTC. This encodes CASSFPSGGASSYNEQFF.

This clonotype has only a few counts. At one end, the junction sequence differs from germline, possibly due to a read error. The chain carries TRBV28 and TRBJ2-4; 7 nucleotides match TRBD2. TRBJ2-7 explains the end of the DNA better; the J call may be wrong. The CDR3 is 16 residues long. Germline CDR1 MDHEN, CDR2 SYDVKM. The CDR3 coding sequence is TGTGCTAGCAGTACTCAATCCCTAGCGGAACCCTACGAGCAGTACTTC. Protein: CASSTQSLAEPYEQYF.